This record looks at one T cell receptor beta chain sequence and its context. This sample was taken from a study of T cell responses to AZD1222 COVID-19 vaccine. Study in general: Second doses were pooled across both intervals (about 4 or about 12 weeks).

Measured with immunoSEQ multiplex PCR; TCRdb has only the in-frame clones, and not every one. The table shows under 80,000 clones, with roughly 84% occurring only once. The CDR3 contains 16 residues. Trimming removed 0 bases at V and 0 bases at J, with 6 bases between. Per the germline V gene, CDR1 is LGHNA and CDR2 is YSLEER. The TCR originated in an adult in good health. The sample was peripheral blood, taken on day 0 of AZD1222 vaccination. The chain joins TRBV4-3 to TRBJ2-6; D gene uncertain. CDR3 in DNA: TGCGCCAGCAGCCAAGATTCAGCCTCTGGGGCCAACGTCCTGACTTTC. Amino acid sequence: CASSQDSASGANVLTF.